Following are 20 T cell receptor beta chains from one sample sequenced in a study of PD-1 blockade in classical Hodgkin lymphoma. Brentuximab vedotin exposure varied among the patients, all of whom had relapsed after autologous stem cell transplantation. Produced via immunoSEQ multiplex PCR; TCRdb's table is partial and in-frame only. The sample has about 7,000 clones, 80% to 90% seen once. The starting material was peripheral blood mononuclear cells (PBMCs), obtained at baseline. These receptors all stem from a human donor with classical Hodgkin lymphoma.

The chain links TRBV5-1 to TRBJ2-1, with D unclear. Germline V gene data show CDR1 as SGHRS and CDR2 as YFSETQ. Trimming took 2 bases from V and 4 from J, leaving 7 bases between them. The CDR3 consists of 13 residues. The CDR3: CASSFNRYNEQFF. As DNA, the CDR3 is TGCGCCAGCAGCTTCAATCGGTACAATGAGCAGTTCTTC.

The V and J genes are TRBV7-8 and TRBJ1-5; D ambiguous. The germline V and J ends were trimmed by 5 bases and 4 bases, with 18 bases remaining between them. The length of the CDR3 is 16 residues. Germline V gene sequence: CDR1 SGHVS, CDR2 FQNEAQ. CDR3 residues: CASSIRRWGSNQPQHF. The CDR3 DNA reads TGTGCCAGCAGCATCAGGAGATGGGGAAGTAATCAGCCCCAGCATTTT. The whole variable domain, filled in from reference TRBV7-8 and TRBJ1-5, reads GAGVSQSPRYKVAKRGQDVALRCDPISGHVSLFWYQQALGQGPEFLTYFQNEAQLDKSGLPSDRFFAERPEGSVSTLKIQRTQQEDSAVYLCASSIRRWGSNQPQHFGDGTRLSIL.

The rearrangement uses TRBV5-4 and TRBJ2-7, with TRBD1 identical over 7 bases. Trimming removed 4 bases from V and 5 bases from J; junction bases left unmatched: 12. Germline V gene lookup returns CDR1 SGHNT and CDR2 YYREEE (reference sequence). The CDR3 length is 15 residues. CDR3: CASSPRQGRDDEQYF. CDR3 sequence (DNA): TGTGCCAGCAGCCCCCGACAGGGAAGGGACGACGAGCAGTACTTC.

CDR3 in DNA: TGTGCCAGCAGCTCGAGTTGGCAGGGAGATCAGCCCCAGCATTTT. This encodes CASSSSWQGDQPQHF. J is TRBJ1-5 and V is TRBV5-8, with D maybe TRBD1 (5 bases). Trimming stripped 3 bases from V and 5 bases from J, with 15 bases between. Germline loops: CDR1 SGHTS, CDR2 YDEGEE. CDR3 length: 15 residues.

DNA of the CDR3: TGTGCCAGCAGCTTAAGGGGCAGGGACTATGGCTACACCTTC. It translates to CASSLRGRDYGYTF. The chain combines TRBV7-9 with TRBJ1-2; tentatively, D is TRBD1 (5 bases). This CDR3 comprises 14 residues. Looked up from germline, CDR1 is SEHNR and CDR2 is FQNEAQ (reference sequence). Trimming took 2 bases from V and 3 from J, leaving 10 bases between them. Using reference TRBV7-9 and TRBJ1-2 for the parts outside the CDR3, the full variable domain is DTGVSQNPRHKITKRGQNVTFRCDPISEHNRLYWYRQTLGQGPEFLTYFQNEAQLEKSRLLSDRFSAERPKGSFSTLEIQRTEQGDSAMYLCASSLRGRDYGYTFGSGTRLTVV.

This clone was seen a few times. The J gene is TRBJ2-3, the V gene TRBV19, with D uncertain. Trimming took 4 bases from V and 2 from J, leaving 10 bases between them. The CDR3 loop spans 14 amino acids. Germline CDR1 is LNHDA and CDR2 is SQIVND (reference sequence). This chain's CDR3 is CASSKSAHTDTQYF. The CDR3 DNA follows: TGTGCCAGTAGTAAATCAGCGCACACAGATACGCAGTATTTT.

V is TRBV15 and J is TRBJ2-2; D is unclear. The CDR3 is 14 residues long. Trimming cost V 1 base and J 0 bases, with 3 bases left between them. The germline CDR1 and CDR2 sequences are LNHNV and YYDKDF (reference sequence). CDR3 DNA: TGTGCCACCAGCAGAGGGCCGAACACCGGGGAGCTGTTTTTT. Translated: CATSRGPNTGELFF.

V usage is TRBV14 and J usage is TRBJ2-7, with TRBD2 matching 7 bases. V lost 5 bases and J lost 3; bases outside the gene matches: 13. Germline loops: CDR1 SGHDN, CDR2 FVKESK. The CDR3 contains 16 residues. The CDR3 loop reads CASSTSFGGRHYEQYF. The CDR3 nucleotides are TGTGCCAGCAGCACCTCTTTCGGCGGGAGACACTACGAGCAGTACTTC.

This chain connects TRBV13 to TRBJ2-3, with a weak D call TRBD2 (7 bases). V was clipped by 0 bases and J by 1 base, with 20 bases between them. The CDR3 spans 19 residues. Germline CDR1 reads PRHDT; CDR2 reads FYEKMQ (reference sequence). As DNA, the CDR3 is TGTGCCAGCAGCTTAGGATTGGGCCGAAGGGGGGGAGGCACAGATACGCAGTATTTT. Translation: CASSLGLGRRGGGTDTQYF.

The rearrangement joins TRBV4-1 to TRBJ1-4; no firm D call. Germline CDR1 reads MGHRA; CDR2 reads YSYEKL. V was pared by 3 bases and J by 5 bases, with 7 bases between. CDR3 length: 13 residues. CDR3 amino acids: CASSHVHNEKLFF. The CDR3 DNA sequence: TGCGCCAGCAGCCATGTCCACAATGAAAAACTGTTTTTT.

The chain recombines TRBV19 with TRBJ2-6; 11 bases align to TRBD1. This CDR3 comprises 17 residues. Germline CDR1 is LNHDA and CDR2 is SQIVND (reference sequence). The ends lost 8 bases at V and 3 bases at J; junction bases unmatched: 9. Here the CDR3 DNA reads TGTGCCAGTTGTACCCGGGACAGGGGGTTTGGGGCCAACGTCCTGACTTTC. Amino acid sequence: CASCTRDRGFGANVLTF.

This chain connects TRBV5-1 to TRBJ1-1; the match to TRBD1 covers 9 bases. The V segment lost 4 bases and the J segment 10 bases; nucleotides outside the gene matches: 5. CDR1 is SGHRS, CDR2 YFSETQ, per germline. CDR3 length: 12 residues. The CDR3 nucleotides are TGCGCCAGCAGCCCGGGACAGGGTGGAGCTTTCTTT. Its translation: CASSPGQGGAFF.

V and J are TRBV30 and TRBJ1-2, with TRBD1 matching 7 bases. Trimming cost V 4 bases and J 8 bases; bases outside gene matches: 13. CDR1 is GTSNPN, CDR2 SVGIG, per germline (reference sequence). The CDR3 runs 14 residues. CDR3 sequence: CAWTSIPGQLGYTF. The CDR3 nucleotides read TGTGCCTGGACCTCTATACCGGGACAGTTAGGCTACACCTTC.

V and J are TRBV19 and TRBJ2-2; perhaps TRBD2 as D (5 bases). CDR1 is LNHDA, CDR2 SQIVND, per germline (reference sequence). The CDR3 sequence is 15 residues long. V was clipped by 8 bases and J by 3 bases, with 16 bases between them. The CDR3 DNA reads TGTGCCAGTTCCATCGGGCTAGCTGACACCGGGGAGCTGTTTTTT. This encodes CASSIGLADTGELFF.

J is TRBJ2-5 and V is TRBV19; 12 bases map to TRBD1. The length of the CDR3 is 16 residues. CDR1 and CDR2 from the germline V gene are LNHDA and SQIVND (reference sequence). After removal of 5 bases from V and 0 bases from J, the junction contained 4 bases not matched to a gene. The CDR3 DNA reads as TGTGCCAGTAGTGCGGGGGACAGGGGGCACCAAGAGACCCAGTACTTC. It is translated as CASSAGDRGHQETQYF.

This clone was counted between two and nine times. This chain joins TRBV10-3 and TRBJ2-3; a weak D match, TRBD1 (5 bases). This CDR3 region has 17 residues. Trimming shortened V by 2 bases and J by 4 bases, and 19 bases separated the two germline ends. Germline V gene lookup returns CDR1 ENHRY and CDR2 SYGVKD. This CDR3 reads CAISEPLALKGADTQYF. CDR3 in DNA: TGTGCCATCAGTGAGCCCCTCGCCCTAAAAGGGGCAGATACGCAGTATTTT.

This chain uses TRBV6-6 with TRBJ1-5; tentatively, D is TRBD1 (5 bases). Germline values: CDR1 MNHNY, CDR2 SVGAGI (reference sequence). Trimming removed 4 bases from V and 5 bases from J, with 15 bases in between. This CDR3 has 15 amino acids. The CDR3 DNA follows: TGTGCCAGCAGTTTCCCTCTTAGGGGACATCAGCCCCAGCATTTT. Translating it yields CASSFPLRGHQPQHF.

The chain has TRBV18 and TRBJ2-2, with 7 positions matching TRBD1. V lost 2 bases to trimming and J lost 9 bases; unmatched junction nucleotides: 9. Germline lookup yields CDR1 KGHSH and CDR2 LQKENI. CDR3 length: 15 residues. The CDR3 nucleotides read TGTGCCAGCTCACCAGACAGGGCTCGGACCTGGGAGCTGTTTTTT. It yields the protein CASSPDRARTWELFF.

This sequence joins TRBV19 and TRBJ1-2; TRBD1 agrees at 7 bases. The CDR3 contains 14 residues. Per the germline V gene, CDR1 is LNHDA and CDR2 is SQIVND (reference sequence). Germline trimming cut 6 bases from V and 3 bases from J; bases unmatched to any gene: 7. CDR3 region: CASSRAGTDYGYTF. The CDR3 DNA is TGTGCCAGTAGCCGTGCAGGGACAGACTATGGCTACACCTTC.

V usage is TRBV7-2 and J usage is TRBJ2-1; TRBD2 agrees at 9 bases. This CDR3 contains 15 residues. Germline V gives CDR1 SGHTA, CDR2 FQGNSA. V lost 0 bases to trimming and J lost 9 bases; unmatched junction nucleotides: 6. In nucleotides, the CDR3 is TGTGCCAGCAGCTTAGCGCGGGAGGGCCGGGGTGAGCAGTTCTTC. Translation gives CASSLAREGRGEQFF.